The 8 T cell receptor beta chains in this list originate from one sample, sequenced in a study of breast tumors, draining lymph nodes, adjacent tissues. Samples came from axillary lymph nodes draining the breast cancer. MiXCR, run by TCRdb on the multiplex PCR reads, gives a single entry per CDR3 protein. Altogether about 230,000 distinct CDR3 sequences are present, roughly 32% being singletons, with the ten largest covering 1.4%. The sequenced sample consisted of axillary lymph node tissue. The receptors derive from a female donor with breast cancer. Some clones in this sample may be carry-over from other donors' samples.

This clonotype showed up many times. The DNA for the CDR3 is TGTGCCAGCAGCTTGGGTCTAGCGAACAGATACGAGCAGTACTTC. Its protein is CASSLGLANRYEQYF. The chain carries TRBV7-2 and TRBJ2-7; weak D call: TRBD2 (6 bases). This CDR3 spans 15 amino acids. Germline V gene sequence: CDR1 SGHTA, CDR2 FQGNSA. V shed 3 bases and J shed 4 bases, with 16 bases lying between them.

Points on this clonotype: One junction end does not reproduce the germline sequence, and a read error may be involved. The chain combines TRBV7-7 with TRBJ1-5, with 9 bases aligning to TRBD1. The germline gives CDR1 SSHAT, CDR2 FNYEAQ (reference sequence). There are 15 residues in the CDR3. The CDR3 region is CASSFIGQGNKPQHF. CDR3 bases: TGTGCTAGCAGCTTTATTGGACAGGGGAATAAGCCCCAGCATTTT.

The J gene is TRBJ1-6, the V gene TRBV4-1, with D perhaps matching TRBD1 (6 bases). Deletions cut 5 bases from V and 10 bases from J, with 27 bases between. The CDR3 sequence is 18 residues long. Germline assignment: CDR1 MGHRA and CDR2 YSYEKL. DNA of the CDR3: TGCGCCAGCAGCAGAGACCCCCAAACAGGGAAAGTAGGGTCACCCCTCCACTTT. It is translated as CASSRDPQTGKVGSPLHF.

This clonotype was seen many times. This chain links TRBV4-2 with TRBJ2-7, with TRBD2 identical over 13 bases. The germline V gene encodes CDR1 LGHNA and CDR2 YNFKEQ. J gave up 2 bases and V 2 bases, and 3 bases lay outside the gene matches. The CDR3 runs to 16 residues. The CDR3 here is CASSQMGLAGTYEQYF. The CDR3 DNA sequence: TGTGCCAGCAGCCAAATGGGACTAGCGGGGACCTACGAGCAGTACTTC.

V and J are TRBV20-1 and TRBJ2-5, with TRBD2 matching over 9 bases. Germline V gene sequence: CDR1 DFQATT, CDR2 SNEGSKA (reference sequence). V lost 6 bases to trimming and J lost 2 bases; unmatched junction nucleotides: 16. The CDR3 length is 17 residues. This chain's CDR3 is CSAPVLAGSAIQETQYF. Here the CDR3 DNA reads TGCAGTGCCCCTGTCCTAGCGGGATCAGCCATTCAAGAGACCCAGTACTTC.

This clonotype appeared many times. In DNA, the CDR3 is TGTGCCAGTAGTATAGTCGGCGGGAACCCTTACGAGCAGTACTTC. Protein sequence: CASSIVGGNPYEQYF. The chain carries TRBV19 and TRBJ2-7; TRBD2 is a possible D gene (6 bases). Trimming took off 1 base at V and 4 bases at J, with 14 bases between the two ends. The CDR3 has 15 residues. CDR1 and CDR2 (germline): LNHDA, SQIVND (reference sequence).

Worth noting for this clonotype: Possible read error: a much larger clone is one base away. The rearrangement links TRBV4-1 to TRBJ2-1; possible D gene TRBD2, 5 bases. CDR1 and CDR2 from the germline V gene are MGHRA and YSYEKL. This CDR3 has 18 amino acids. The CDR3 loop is CASSQDRSGAPGYNEQLF. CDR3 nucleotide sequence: TGCGCCAGCAGCCAAGACAGGAGCGGCGCACCGGGCTACAATGAGCAGCTCTTC.

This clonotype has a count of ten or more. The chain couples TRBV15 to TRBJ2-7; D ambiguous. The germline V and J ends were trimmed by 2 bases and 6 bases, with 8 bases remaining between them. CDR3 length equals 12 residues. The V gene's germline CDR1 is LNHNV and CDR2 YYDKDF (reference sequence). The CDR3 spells CATSRLGVEQYF. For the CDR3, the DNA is TGTGCCACCAGCAGATTAGGTGTCGAGCAGTACTTC.